The 13 T cell receptor beta chains presented below share a single source sample, sequenced in a study of T cell repertoires in cytomegalovirus infection. No antigen has been identified for these receptors. MiXCR, applied by TCRdb to the reads, yields one record per CDR3 protein. The sample has around 340,000 distinct CDR3 sequences, roughly 28% seen once. The sequencing used cultured PBMCs, collected from culture after CMV antigen stimulation. The receptors come from a human donor in good health (CMV status not recorded). Some clones in this sample may be carry-over from other donors' samples.

In its sample, this clonotype was seen a few times. The gene calls are TRBV6-1 and TRBJ2-7; 11 bases line up with TRBD1. Trimming took 2 bases from V and 2 from J; bases not matched to a gene: 2. Germline V gene lookup returns CDR1 MNHNS and CDR2 SASEGT. The CDR3 has 15 residues. The CDR3 protein is CASSERTGGTYEQYF. CDR3 in DNA: TGTGCCAGCAGTGAAAGGACAGGGGGCACCTACGAGCAGTACTTC.

J is TRBJ2-3 and V is TRBV7-8; D remains ambiguous. The V and J ends lost 2 bases and 0 bases respectively, with 9 bases between them. Germline CDR1 SGHVS, CDR2 FQNEAQ. The CDR3 is made up of 15 amino acids. The CDR3 nucleotides are TGTGCCAGCAGCTTATTCGGTACTAGCACAGATACGCAGTATTTT. This translates into CASSLFGTSTDTQYF.

The V call is TRBV28, the J call TRBJ1-3; 8 bases map to TRBD1. Germline V CDR1 and CDR2: MDHEN, SYDVKM. The junction had 10 bases not matched to a gene; V was cut back by 5 bases and J by 4 bases. The CDR3 is made up of 16 amino acids. The CDR3 sequence: CASSRPPRTGGNTIYF. In DNA, the CDR3 is TGTGCCAGCAGTCGCCCTCCTCGGACAGGGGGAAACACCATATATTTT. The whole variable domain, remainder taken from reference TRBV28 and TRBJ1-3, is DVKVTQSSRYLVKRTGEKVFLECVQDMDHENMFWYRQDPGLGLRLIYFSYDVKMKEKGDIPEGYSVSREKKERFSLILESASTNQTSMYLCASSRPPRTGGNTIYFGEGSWLTVV.

The rearrangement uses TRBV6-5 and TRBJ2-2, with D perhaps TRBD2 (5 bases). In germline, CDR1 is MNHEY, CDR2 SVGAGI. V was trimmed by 5 bases and J by 7 bases, leaving 20 bases between them. The length of the CDR3 is 16 residues. The CDR3 loop reads CASSEWKTGGIGELFF. CDR3 bases: TGTGCCAGCAGTGAATGGAAAACCGGAGGAATCGGGGAGCTGTTTTTT.

The J gene is TRBJ2-7, the V gene TRBV2; D gene uncertain. Germline CDR1 SNHLY, CDR2 FYNNEI. Trimming stripped 9 bases from V and 3 bases from J, with 12 bases between. The CDR3 covers 12 residues. CDR3 in DNA: TGTGCCAGTATACGCCTTAGCTACGAGCAGTACTTC. Protein sequence: CASIRLSYEQYF.

In its sample, this clonotype was seen a few times. The V and J genes are TRBV7-6 and TRBJ2-1; D remains unclear. Germline CDR1 and CDR2: SGHVS and FNYEAQ. The CDR3 runs to 16 residues. The V end was cut by 3 bases, the J end by 7 bases, with 19 bases between. The CDR3 nucleotides are TGTGCCAGCAGCTTGAGAGCGTCCTCAGAAAGGAATGAGCAGTTCTTC. Its protein is CASSLRASSERNEQFF.

This clonotype has a handful of counts. V is TRBV12-3 or TRBV12-4 and J is TRBJ1-2; 7 positions agree with TRBD1. Germline trimming cut 3 bases from V and 4 bases from J; bases unmatched to any gene: 5. This CDR3 region has 14 residues. CDR3 nucleotides: TGTGCCAGCAGTTTTGGAGGGGGCGTCTATGGCTACACCTTC. This translates into CASSFGGGVYGYTF.

This clonotype turned up a few times. The chain couples TRBV7-8 to TRBJ1-5; 11 nucleotides align to TRBD1. Trimming took 5 bases from V and 7 from J; bases not matched to a gene: 7. Looked up from germline, CDR1 is SGHVS and CDR2 is FQNEAQ. The CDR3 has 15 amino acids. The CDR3 reads CASSPGTGGLQPQHF. CDR3 in DNA: TGTGCCAGCAGCCCGGGGACAGGGGGTCTCCAGCCCCAGCATTTT.

Only a few counts were recorded for this clonotype. The V call is TRBV20-1, the J call TRBJ2-1; possibly TRBD2 for D (6 bases). The germline CDR1 and CDR2 sequences are DFQATT and SNEGSKA (reference sequence). The CDR3 extends over 17 amino acids. The germline V and J ends were trimmed by 1 base and 1 base, with 17 bases remaining between them. The CDR3 reads CSARGITSWGSYNEQFF. The CDR3 DNA follows: TGCAGTGCTAGAGGAATCACTAGCTGGGGGTCCTACAATGAGCAGTTCTTC.

The gene calls are TRBV29-1 and TRBJ2-5, with D possibly matching TRBD1 (5 bases). CDR1 SQVTM and CDR2 ANQGSEA come from the germline V gene. Trimming removed 1 base from V and 3 bases from J, with 6 bases in between. The CDR3 has 12 amino acids. The CDR3 loop reads CSVEVREETQYF. The CDR3 DNA sequence: TGCAGCGTTGAAGTCAGGGAAGAGACCCAGTACTTC.

This clonotype has only a few counts. This chain joins TRBV28 and TRBJ2-7; 13 bases match TRBD2. The germline V gene has CDR1 MDHEN and CDR2 SYDVKM. This CDR3 contains 15 residues. V lost 5 bases, J lost 5 bases, and 6 bases stayed unmatched. The CDR3 sequence: CASSPHGLAGDEQYF. The CDR3 coding sequence is TGTGCCAGCAGTCCCCACGGACTAGCGGGAGACGAGCAGTACTTC.

The chain is built from TRBV2 and TRBJ1-4, with D possibly matching TRBD1 (6 bases). CDR3 length equals 15 residues. Germline V gene sequence: CDR1 SNHLY, CDR2 FYNNEI. Trimming pared 7 bases from V and 0 bases from J, leaving 12 bases between. In DNA form, the CDR3 reads TGTGCCAGCAAACAGGGAGGGACAACTAATGAAAAACTGTTTTTT. It yields the protein CASKQGGTTNEKLFF.

The rearrangement uses TRBV12-5 and TRBJ2-1; D unresolved. Between the trimmed V and J ends, which lost 3 bases and 8 bases, there was a span of 14 bases. The CDR3 has 14 residues. Germline V CDR1 and CDR2: LGHNT, FRNRAP. The CDR3 reads CASGLDLRDDEQFF. Here the CDR3 DNA reads TGTGCTAGTGGTTTAGACCTAAGGGATGATGAGCAGTTCTTC.